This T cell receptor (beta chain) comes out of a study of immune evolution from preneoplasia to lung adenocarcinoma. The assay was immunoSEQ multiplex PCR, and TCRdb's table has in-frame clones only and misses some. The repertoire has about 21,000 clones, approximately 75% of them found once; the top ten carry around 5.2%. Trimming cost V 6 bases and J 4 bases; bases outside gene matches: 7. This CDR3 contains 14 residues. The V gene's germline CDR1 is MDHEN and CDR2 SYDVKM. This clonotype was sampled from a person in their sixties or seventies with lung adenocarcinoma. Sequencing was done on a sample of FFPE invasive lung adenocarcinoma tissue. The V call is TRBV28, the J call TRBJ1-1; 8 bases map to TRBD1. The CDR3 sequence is CASRDRVRTTEAFF. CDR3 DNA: TGTGCCAGCAGGGACAGGGTGAGGACCACTGAAGCTTTCTTT.